This section outlines one TCR beta chain sequence together with its context. The antigen is unknown. Trimming cost V 6 bases and J 1 base; bases outside gene matches: 2. CDR3 length equals 13 residues. Germline CDR1 reads DFQATT; CDR2 reads SNEGSKA (reference sequence). Together with a sample-barcoded 5' primer, a J-beta primer mix was included in a second PCR lasting roughly 6 to 12 cycles. A single record per CDR3 protein comes from TCRdb applying MiXCR to the 5' RACE reads. Among more than 650,000 distinct CDR3 sequences listed, 22% were seen once. This entry comes from a study of blood T cells in healthy people across ages. Study background: There was about one barcoded beta molecule captured by template switching per two T cells. Study-wide results and limits: TCR beta diversity per million T cells fell roughly linearly with age. It was found that TCR beta diversity correlated strongly with the percentage of naive T cells.

They isolated at least 7 million PBMCs from each sample. This TCR came from a man aged 65 to 79 in good health. The sequenced sample consisted of blood. The chain links TRBV20-1 to TRBJ2-5; 10 positions match TRBD1. CDR3 in amino acids: CSAWTGGQETQYF. The CDR3 DNA is TGCAGTGCGTGGACAGGGGGCCAAGAGACCCAGTACTTC.